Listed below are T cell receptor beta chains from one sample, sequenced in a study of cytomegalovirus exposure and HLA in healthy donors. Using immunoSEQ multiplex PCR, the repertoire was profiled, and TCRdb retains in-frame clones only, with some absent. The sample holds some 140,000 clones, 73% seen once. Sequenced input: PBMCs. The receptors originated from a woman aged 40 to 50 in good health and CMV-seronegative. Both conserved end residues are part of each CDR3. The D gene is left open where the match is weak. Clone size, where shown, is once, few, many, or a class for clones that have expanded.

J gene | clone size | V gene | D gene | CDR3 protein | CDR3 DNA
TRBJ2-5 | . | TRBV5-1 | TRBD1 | CASSSQGVQETQYF | TGCGCCAGCAGCTCACAGGGGGTCCAAGAGACCCAGTACTTC
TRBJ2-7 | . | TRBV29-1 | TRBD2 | CSVRTSGVYEQYF | TGCAGCGTTAGGACTAGCGGAGTTTACGAGCAGTACTTC
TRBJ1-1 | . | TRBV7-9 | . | CASRRSAGDVLIGNTEAFF | TGTGCCAGCAGAAGGTCCGCAGGGGACGTTTTAATTGGGAACACTGAAGCTTTCTTT
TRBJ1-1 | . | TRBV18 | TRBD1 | CASSPPNTGGTEAFF | TGTGCCAGCTCACCACCGAACACAGGGGGCACTGAAGCTTTCTTT
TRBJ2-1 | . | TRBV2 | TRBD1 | CASTRRTGGTNEQFF | TGTGCCAGCACCCGAAGGACAGGGGGGACCAATGAGCAGTTCTTC
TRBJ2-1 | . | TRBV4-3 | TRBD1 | CASSLHGGQGEQFF | TGCGCCAGCAGCCTCCATGGGGGACAGGGAGAGCAGTTCTTC
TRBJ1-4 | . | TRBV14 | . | CASSQDLARGSEKLFF | TGTGCCAGCAGCCAAGATTTGGCCAGGGGAAGTGAAAAACTGTTTTTT
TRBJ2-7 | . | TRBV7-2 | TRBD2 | CASSLSLAGGRDEQYF | TGTGCCAGCAGCTTATCGCTAGCGGGGGGGCGGGACGAGCAGTACTTC
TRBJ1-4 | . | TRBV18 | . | CASSPQLRGSGNEKLFF | TGTGCCAGCTCACCACAGCTCCGGGGGTCTGGTAATGAAAAACTGTTTTTT
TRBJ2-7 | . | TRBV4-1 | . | CASSQVRLGDEQYF | TGCGCCAGCAGCCAAGTTCGACTAGGGGACGAGCAGTACTTC
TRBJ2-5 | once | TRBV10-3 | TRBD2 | CAISESLAGKQETQYF | TGTGCCATCAGTGAGTCACTAGCGGGGAAACAAGAGACCCAGTACTTC
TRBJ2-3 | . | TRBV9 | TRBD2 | CASSVTSGAPDTQYF | TGTGCCAGCAGCGTGACTAGCGGGGCTCCTGATACGCAGTATTTT
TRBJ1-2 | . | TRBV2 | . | CASTGGGYTF | TGTGCCAGCACGGGGGGAGGCTACACCTTC
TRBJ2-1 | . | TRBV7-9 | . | CASSLVPPRVTYNEQFF | TGTGCCAGCAGCTTAGTACCGCCCAGGGTAACCTACAATGAGCAGTTCTTC
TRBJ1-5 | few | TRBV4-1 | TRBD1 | CASSQRQQGEGSGNQPQHF | TGCGCCAGCAGCCAACGACAACAGGGGGAAGGGAGCGGGAATCAGCCCCAGCATTTT
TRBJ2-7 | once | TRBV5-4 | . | CASSSMLVLPGSTYEQYF | TGTGCCAGCAGCTCGATGCTTGTACTGCCAGGATCCACCTACGAGCAGTACTTC
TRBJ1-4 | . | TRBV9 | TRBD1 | CASSVGTGGGGEKLFF | TGTGCCAGCAGCGTTGGGACAGGGGGGGGAGGTGAAAAACTGTTTTTT
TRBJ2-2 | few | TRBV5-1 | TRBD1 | CASSLAAGQEITGELFF | TGCGCCAGCAGCTTGGCCGCGGGACAGGAAATCACCGGGGAGCTGTTTTTT
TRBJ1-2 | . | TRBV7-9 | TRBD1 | CASTTAGTGLHTF | TGTGCCAGCACCACGGCGGGGACAGGGCTCCACACCTTC
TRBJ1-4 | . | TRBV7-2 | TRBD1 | CASRTGVYEKLFF | TGTGCCAGCAGGACAGGGGTTTATGAAAAACTGTTTTTT
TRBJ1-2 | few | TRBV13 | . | CASSLTDFYGYTF | TGTGCCAGCAGCTTAACAGATTTCTATGGCTACACCTTC
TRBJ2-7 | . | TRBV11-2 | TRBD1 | CVAGTGVHEQYF | TGTGTAGCCGGGACAGGGGTGCACGAGCAGTACTTC
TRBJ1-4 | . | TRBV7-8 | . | CASSRTRDWKTNEKLFF | TGTGCCAGCAGCAGGACCCGGGACTGGAAAACTAATGAAAAACTGTTTTTT
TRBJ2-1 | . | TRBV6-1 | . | CASSNRQVSYNEQFF | TGTGCCAGCAGCAACAGACAGGTTTCCTACAATGAGCAGTTCTTC
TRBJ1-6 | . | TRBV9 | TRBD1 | CASSVGGGLALDNSPLHF | TGTGCCAGCAGCGTAGGAGGGGGCCTTGCGTTGGATAATTCACCCCTCCACTTT
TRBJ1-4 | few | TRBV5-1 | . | CASSLGGQSTNEKLFF | TGCGCCAGCAGCTTGGGAGGACAGTCAACTAATGAAAAACTGTTTTTT
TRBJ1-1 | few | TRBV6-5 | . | CASARPGTEAFF | TGTGCCAGCGCGAGGCCCGGCACTGAAGCTTTCTTT
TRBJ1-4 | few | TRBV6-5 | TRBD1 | CASSPETGLEKLFF | TGTGCCAGCAGCCCAGAGACAGGGCTAGAAAAACTGTTTTTT
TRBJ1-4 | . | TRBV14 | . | CASSPRWDSATNEKLFF | TGTGCCAGCAGCCCGAGATGGGACTCCGCAACTAATGAAAAACTGTTTTTT
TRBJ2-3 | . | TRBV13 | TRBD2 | CASSPRTSGGPSTDTQYF | TGTGCCAGCAGCCCCCGGACTAGCGGGGGGCCTAGCACAGATACGCAGTATTTT
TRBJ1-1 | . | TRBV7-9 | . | CASSWATDRTEAFF | TGTGCCAGCAGCTGGGCGACAGATCGCACTGAAGCTTTCTTT
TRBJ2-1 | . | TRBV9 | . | CASSPPGGVSYNEQFF | TGTGCCAGCAGCCCTCCCGGGGGAGTCTCCTACAATGAGCAGTTCTTC
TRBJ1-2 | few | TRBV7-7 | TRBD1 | CASSHRGYGYTF | TGTGCTAGCAGCCACAGGGGATATGGCTACACCTTC
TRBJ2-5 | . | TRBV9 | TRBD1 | CASSPGDSLETQYF | TGTGCCAGCAGCCCCGGGGACAGTTTAGAGACCCAGTACTTC
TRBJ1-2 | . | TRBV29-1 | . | CSVEDREGYGYTF | TGCAGCGTTGAAGACAGGGAGGGCTATGGCTACACCTTC
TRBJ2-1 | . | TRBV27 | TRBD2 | CASSFSLAGVWDEQFF | TGTGCCAGCAGTTTTTCACTAGCGGGGGTCTGGGATGAGCAGTTCTTC
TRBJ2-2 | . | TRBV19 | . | CASSPRDSNTGELFF | TGTGCCAGTAGTCCTCGGGACTCCAACACCGGGGAGCTGTTTTTT
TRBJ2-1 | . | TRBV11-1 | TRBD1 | CASSRGQDEQFF | TGTGCCAGCTCGAGGGGGCAAGATGAGCAGTTCTTC
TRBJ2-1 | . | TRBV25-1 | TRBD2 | CASSDPGGTNEQFF | TGTGCCAGCAGTGACCCGGGGGGGACTAATGAGCAGTTCTTC
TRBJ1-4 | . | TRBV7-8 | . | CASSPSRIGEKLFF | TGTGCCAGCAGCCCCAGTCGGATCGGGGAAAAACTGTTTTTT
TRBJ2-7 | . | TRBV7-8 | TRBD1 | CASSIGQGHSYEQYF | TGTGCCAGCAGCATTGGACAGGGCCACTCCTACGAGCAGTACTTC
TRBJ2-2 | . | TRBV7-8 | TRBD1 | CASSPPQGASNTGELFF | TGTGCCAGCAGCCCTCCCCAGGGGGCATCGAACACCGGGGAGCTGTTTTTT
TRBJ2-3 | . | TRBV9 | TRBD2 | CASSAYPGTSGGATTDTQYF | TGTGCCAGCAGCGCCTACCCTGGGACTAGCGGGGGGGCAACAACAGATACGCAGTATTTT
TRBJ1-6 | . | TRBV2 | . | CASSEEGEFSPLHF | TGTGCCAGCAGTGAGGAAGGGGAATTTTCACCCCTCCACTTT
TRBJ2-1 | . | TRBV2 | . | CASNLDSRVLNEQFF | TGTGCCAGTAACCTGGACTCCCGGGTGCTCAATGAGCAGTTCTTC
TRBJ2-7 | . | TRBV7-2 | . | CASRLEALGRGDYEQYF | TGTGCCAGCAGACTAGAAGCGTTGGGCAGGGGGGACTACGAGCAGTACTTC
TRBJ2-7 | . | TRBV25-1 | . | CASSEVARSTYEQYF | TGTGCCAGCAGTGAGGTCGCCAGGTCTACCTACGAGCAGTACTTC
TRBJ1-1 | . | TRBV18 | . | CASSPPNYYSNTEAFF | TGTGCCAGCTCACCACCTAACTACTATTCGAACACTGAAGCTTTCTTT
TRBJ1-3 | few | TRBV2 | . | CASSPTYSGNTIYF | TGTGCCAGCAGTCCGACATACTCTGGAAACACCATATATTTT
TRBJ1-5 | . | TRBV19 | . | CASSPAEGYGNQPQHF | TGTGCCAGTAGTCCAGCGGAAGGGTATGGCAATCAGCCCCAGCATTTT
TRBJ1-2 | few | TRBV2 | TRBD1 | CASSEQGGTIYGYTF | TGTGCCAGCAGTGAACAAGGGGGCACCATCTATGGCTACACCTTC
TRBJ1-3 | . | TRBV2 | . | CARGLPGNTIYF | TGTGCCAGGGGCCTGCCTGGAAACACCATATATTTT
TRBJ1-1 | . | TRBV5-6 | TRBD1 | CASSLSGQGGEAFF | TGTGCCAGCAGCTTATCCGGACAGGGGGGTGAAGCTTTCTTT
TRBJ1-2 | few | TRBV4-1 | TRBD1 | CASSQVRQGAYGYTF | TGCGCCAGCAGCCAAGTGAGGCAGGGGGCGTATGGCTACACCTTC
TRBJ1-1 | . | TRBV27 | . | CACSRGGRGTEAFF | TGTGCCTGCAGTAGAGGGGGTCGGGGCACTGAAGCTTTCTTT